The 14 T cell receptor beta chains below come from one sample, sequenced in a study of read filtering for tumor transcriptome and immune sequencing. From roughly 390 ng of RNA, a library with molecular barcoded alpha/delta and beta/gamma adaptors was made. TCRdb fed the reads into MiXCR, producing one record per CDR3 protein. The table shows 90,000 or so distinct CDR3 sequences, with under 25% occurring only once. Sequencing was carried out using a population of CD138-negative cells sorted from bone marrow. These receptors all stem from a donor aged 40 or over with multiple myeloma.

To note about this clonotype: This sequence may be a read error, since a much larger clone differs from it by one base. The chain uses TRBV28 and TRBJ1-1; D ambiguous. This CDR3 is built from 14 residues. Germline V gene sequence: CDR1 MDHEN, CDR2 SYDVKM. The CDR3 DNA reads as TGTGCCAGCAGTCCCGTCAGGTTGGTCACTGAAGCTTCCTTT. This sequence encodes CASSPVRLVTEASF. Complete variable domain (other parts from reference TRBV28 and TRBJ1-1): DVKVTQSSRYLVKRTGEKVFLECVQDMDHENMFWYRQDPGLGLRLIYFSYDVKMKEKGDIPEGYSVSREKKERFSLILESASTNQTSMYLCASSPVRLVTEASFGQGTRLTVV.

For this clonotype: The missing conserved phenylalanine or tryptophan at the end of this CDR3 makes a read error likely. The chain is built from TRBV5-1 and TRBJ2-2, with 8 bases that match TRBD2. Germline CDR1 reads SGHRS; CDR2 reads YFSETQ. This CDR3 spans 16 amino acids. The junction had 2 bases not matched to a gene; V was cut back by 1 base and J by 0 bases. CDR3 sequence reads: CASSLIAGTNTGELFS. The CDR3 nucleotides are TGCGCCAGCAGCTTGATAGCGGGGACGAACACCGGGGAGCTGTTTTCT.

Notes on this clonotype: A much larger clone differs by one base, so this may be a read error. This chain connects TRBV7-9 to TRBJ1-1; D is ambiguous. Germline CDR1 reads SEHNR; CDR2 reads FQNEAQ (reference sequence). The CDR3 is 12 residues long. The CDR3 DNA reads TGTGCCAGCAGCTTGACCAACACTGAAGCTCTCTTT. It yields the protein CASSLTNTEALF.

On this clonotype: Given a far larger clone just one base away, this is likely a sequencing read error. This chain links TRBV6-2 or TRBV6-3 with TRBJ2-5; D not resolved. V was trimmed by 2 bases and J by 4 bases, leaving 2 bases between them. From germline, CDR1 is MNHEY and CDR2 SVGEGT. This CDR3 spans 11 amino acids. The CDR3: CASSYRETQYF. The CDR3 DNA reads TGTGCCAGCAGTTACAGAGAGACCCAGTACTTC.

This clonotype was found many times. The rearrangement uses TRBV28 and TRBJ2-1; a weak D match, TRBD1 (5 bases). The V gene lost 6 bases and the J gene lost 0 bases, with 12 bases spanning the gap. The CDR3 loop spans 15 amino acids. Germline CDR1 reads MDHEN; CDR2 reads SYDVKM. CDR3 in DNA: TGTGCCAGCAGAGACAGACCCAGCTCCTACAATGAGCAGTTCTTC. Protein sequence: CASRDRPSSYNEQFF.

The V gene is TRBV18, the J gene TRBJ2-1; TRBD1 matches 8 bases. The length of the CDR3 is 16 residues. CDR1 KGHSH and CDR2 LQKENI come from the germline V gene. J gave up 6 bases and V 3 bases, and 10 bases lay outside the gene matches. The CDR3 DNA reads TGTGCCAGCTCACCTCCAGGGGGCTGGGGTGGCAATGAGCAGTTCTTC. This translates into CASSPPGGWGGNEQFF.

This clonotype occurred many times. The chain is built from TRBV29-1 and TRBJ2-5, with 13 nucleotides matching TRBD2. CDR3 length: 14 residues. Losses at the gene ends were 4 bases for V and 4 bases for J; bases not matched to a gene: 3. Germline V CDR1 and CDR2: SQVTM, ANQGSEA. The CDR3 region has the DNA TGCAGCGTTGCGGGACTAGCGGGGAGAGAGACCCAGTACTTC. The encoded protein is CSVAGLAGRETQYF.

Ten or more counts support this clonotype. The gene calls are TRBV12-3 or TRBV12-4 and TRBJ1-1; 7 bases align to TRBD1. Trimming at V came to 4 bases and at J to 6 bases, leaving 8 bases not matched to a gene. CDR3 length: 14 amino acids. This CDR3 reads CASSSNRGVAEAFF. CDR3 bases: TGTGCCAGCAGTTCGAACAGGGGAGTCGCTGAAGCTTTCTTT.

This clonotype was seen repeatedly, ten times or more. The chain joins TRBV6-5 to TRBJ2-3; 9 bases agree with TRBD1. After removal of 5 bases from V and 1 base from J, the junction contained 4 bases not matched to a gene. The germline CDR1 and CDR2 sequences are MNHEY and SVGAGI. The CDR3 is 15 amino acids. The CDR3 is CASSPQGARTDTQYF. In nucleotides, the CDR3 is TGTGCCAGCAGTCCACAGGGGGCCCGCACAGATACGCAGTATTTT.

The gene calls are TRBV5-5 and TRBJ2-3; 11 nucleotides line up with TRBD2. This CDR3 is built from 16 residues. The V gene end was trimmed by 4 bases and the J gene end by 2 bases; junction bases not matched to a gene: 6. CDR1 is SGHKS and CDR2 is YYEKEE in the germline V gene (reference sequence). For the CDR3, the DNA is TGTGCCAGCAGCAAAGGGACTAGCGGACTCACAGATACGCAGTATTTT. It codes for CASSKGTSGLTDTQYF.

This clonotype was recorded many times. This chain joins TRBV20-1 and TRBJ1-1; a possible D gene is TRBD1 (5 bases). The ends were cut back, 6 bases at V and 3 bases at J, with 14 bases in the middle. The CDR3 is 13 amino acids. Germline V lookup: CDR1 DFQATT, CDR2 SNEGSKA (reference sequence). Here the CDR3 DNA reads TGCAGTGCGCCCGACAGAACCGACACTGAAGCTTTCTTT. This gives the protein CSAPDRTDTEAFF.

There are a few counts of this clonotype. A read error is possible here, since a much larger clone lies one base away. The genes are TRBV20-1 and TRBJ2-1; D tentatively fits TRBD1 or TRBD2 (5 bases each). The V and J ends lost 1 base and 9 bases respectively, with 19 bases between them. CDR1 and CDR2 from the germline V gene are DFQATT and SNEGSKA (reference sequence). CDR3 length: 15 amino acids. CDR3: CSARVRGRGDVEQFF. CDR3 nucleotide sequence: TGCAGTGCTAGAGTGAGGGGACGAGGGGATGTTGAGCAGTTCTTC.

This clonotype was seen a handful of times. DNA for the CDR3: TGTGCCAGCACACCCGGGACAATGCGCTACGAGCAGTACTTC. This gives the protein CASTPGTMRYEQYF. The rearrangement links TRBV7-2 to TRBJ2-7, with D perhaps TRBD1 (6 bases). Germline V gene data show CDR1 as SGHTA and CDR2 as FQGNSA. There are 14 residues in the CDR3. Trimming took 7 bases from V and 3 from J, leaving 16 bases between them.

The table lists this clonotype with many counts. The J gene is TRBJ2-1, the V gene TRBV12-3 or TRBV12-4; 12 nucleotides agree with TRBD2. The CDR3 runs 17 residues. V dropped 6 bases and J dropped 7; count of bases not matched to a gene: 13. This CDR3 reads CASSLLAGGTFGNEQFF. The CDR3 region has the DNA TGTGCCAGCAGCCTTCTAGCGGGGGGGACCTTTGGGAATGAGCAGTTCTTC.